What follows are 25 T cell receptor beta chains derived from one specimen sequenced in a study of blood T cell repertoires in COVID-19. The method was immunoSEQ multiplex PCR; TCRdb's version includes in-frame clones alone and lacks a portion of them. The sample records around 140,000 clones, roughly 88% being singletons. Specimen: peripheral blood. These receptors were collected from a man between 65 and 85 years old with active COVID-19.

V usage is TRBV3-1 (or the pseudogene TRBV3-2) and J usage is TRBJ2-4; D is perhaps TRBD2 (6 bases). V was cut by 3 bases and J by 6 bases, with 12 bases left in between. Germline CDR1 is LGHDT and CDR2 is YNNKEL (reference sequence). There are 14 residues in the CDR3. CDR3 bases: TGTGCCAGCAGCCACCGGGAGTGGAGAAACATTCAGTACTTC. Its protein product is CASSHREWRNIQYF.

This clone is a singleton in its sample. The chain combines TRBV7-3 with TRBJ2-2, with 11 bases aligning to TRBD2. Germline assignment: CDR1 SGHTA and CDR2 FQGTGA. Unmatched junction bases numbered 9, after V lost 5 bases and J lost 7 bases. This CDR3 region has 16 residues. In DNA, the CDR3 is TGTGCCAGCAGCGGCCTAGCGGGAGGCTCGGGCGGGGAGCTGTTTTTT. It codes for CASSGLAGGSGGELFF.

V and J are TRBV6-5 and TRBJ1-3; D may be TRBD1 (5 bases). The germline V and J ends were trimmed by 3 bases and 4 bases, with 13 bases remaining between them. CDR1 is MNHEY and CDR2 is SVGAGI in the germline V gene. The CDR3 is 15 residues long. Here the CDR3 reads CASSYSAGSGNTIYF. CDR3 bases: TGTGCCAGCAGTTATTCGGCAGGGTCCGGAAACACCATATATTTT.

CDR3 protein: CSATDRGSEKLFF. In nucleotides, the CDR3 is TGCAGCGCAACGGACAGGGGCAGTGAAAAACTGTTTTTT. The chain recombines TRBV29-1 with TRBJ1-4; 9 bases fit TRBD1. The CDR3 length is 13 residues. V trimming: 7 bases; J trimming: 7 bases; junction bases outside the gene matches: 7. Germline lookup yields CDR1 SQVTM and CDR2 ANQGSEA.

Of note for this clone: At one boundary the junction diverges from the germline segment, which might be a read error. J is TRBJ2-3 and V is TRBV5-1, with 11 bases identical to TRBD2. The V gene's germline CDR1 is SGHRS and CDR2 YFSETQ. The CDR3 extends over 18 amino acids. CDR3: CASSLGRGTSGRADTQYF. The CDR3, as DNA: TGCGCCAGCAGTTTGGGGAGAGGAACTAGCGGGAGAGCAGATACGCAGTATTTT. The full variable domain, in which reference TRBV5-1 and TRBJ2-3 provide the parts outside the CDR3, is KAGVTQTPRYLIKTRGQQVTLSCSPISGHRSVSWYQQTPGQGLQFLFEYFSETQRNKGNFPGRFSGRQFSNSRSEMNVSTLELGDSALYLCASSLGRGTSGRADTQYFGPGTRLTVL.

J is TRBJ1-5 and V is TRBV7-2, with TRBD1 matching 7 bases. Germline V gene sequence: CDR1 SGHTA, CDR2 FQGNSA. With V trimmed by 5 bases and J by 6 bases, 10 bases remained unmatched. This CDR3 region has 15 residues. The CDR3 protein is CASSLQGRSSQPQHF. In DNA form, the CDR3 reads TGTGCCAGCAGCCTACAGGGGAGGTCGAGTCAGCCCCAGCATTTT.

The rearrangement uses TRBV19 and TRBJ1-1; unclear D gene. The V gene's germline CDR1 is LNHDA and CDR2 SQIVND (reference sequence). The CDR3 sequence is 14 residues long. Trimming removed 9 bases from V and 5 bases from J, with 19 bases in between. The CDR3 loop reads CASKVSGGRTEAFF. The CDR3 DNA reads TGTGCCAGCAAAGTAAGTGGAGGGCGGACTGAAGCTTTCTTT.

The rearrangement links TRBV7-9 to TRBJ1-1; TRBD1 agrees at 10 bases. CDR1 and CDR2 from the germline V gene are SEHNR and FQNEAQ (reference sequence). The CDR3 contains 16 residues. V shed 1 base and J 5 bases; nucleotides not matched to a gene: 7. The CDR3 nucleotides are TGTGCCAGCAGCTTAGGGCTCCGGACAGGGGGGACTGAAGCTTTCTTT. Protein product: CASSLGLRTGGTEAFF.

This chain connects TRBV4-1 to TRBJ2-1; D call uncertain. The CDR3 is 14 residues long. V was pared by 4 bases and J by 6 bases, with 13 bases between. CDR1 and CDR2 from the germline V gene are MGHRA and YSYEKL. The CDR3 loop reads CASSPPEVANEQFF. In DNA, the CDR3 is TGCGCCAGCAGCCCCCCAGAGGTGGCCAATGAGCAGTTCTTC.

The rearrangement uses TRBV7-9 and TRBJ2-7; 10 nucleotides align to TRBD1. The CDR3 sequence is 15 residues long. The ends lost 2 bases at V and 7 bases at J; junction bases unmatched: 8. Germline-derived CDR1 and CDR2 are SEHNR and FQNEAQ (reference sequence). The DNA for the CDR3 is TGTGCCAGCAGCTTAACCTCGACAGGGGGCGAGGAGCAGTACTTC. This encodes CASSLTSTGGEEQYF.

The chain couples TRBV18 to TRBJ2-7; TRBD1 matches at 10 bases. The CDR3 totals 15 residues. Germline V gene lookup returns CDR1 KGHSH and CDR2 LQKENI. Trimming at V came to 3 bases and at J to 2 bases, leaving 4 bases not matched to a gene. CDR3 region: CASSPGTGETYEQYF. CDR3 nucleotides: TGTGCCAGCTCACCTGGGACAGGGGAAACCTACGAGCAGTACTTC. Variable domain in full (rest from reference TRBV18 and TRBJ2-7): NAGVMQNPRHLVRRRGQEARLRCSPMKGHSHVYWYRQLPEEGLKFMVYLQKENIIDESGMPKERFSAEFPKEGPSILRIQQVVRGDSAAYFCASSPGTGETYEQYFGPGTRLTVT.

The chain uses TRBV2 and TRBJ1-1, with D possibly being TRBD1 (5 bases). In germline, CDR1 is SNHLY, CDR2 FYNNEI. CDR3 size: 14 residues. V lost 8 bases, J lost 4 bases, and 17 bases lay in between. For the CDR3, the DNA is TGTGCCAGCCTACTCCAGGGACTGAGCACTGAAGCTTTCTTT. Its protein product is CASLLQGLSTEAFF.

The chain combines TRBV2 with TRBJ1-2; D is undetermined. V lost 3 bases and J 6 bases, leaving 17 bases between the germline ends. The germline CDR1 and CDR2 sequences are SNHLY and FYNNEI. This CDR3 spans 15 amino acids. The CDR3 nucleotides read TGTGCCAGCAGTGAGCCCGAGGGAACTCCTCATGGCTACACCTTC. Its translation is CASSEPEGTPHGYTF.

The V call is TRBV10-3, the J call TRBJ2-7; the match to TRBD2 covers 11 bases. After removal of 4 bases from V and 3 bases from J, the junction contained 8 bases not matched to a gene. In germline, CDR1 is ENHRY, CDR2 SYGVKD. There are 16 residues in the CDR3. This CDR3 reads CAISVQGLAGIYEQYF. The CDR3 nucleotides are TGTGCCATCAGTGTACAAGGACTAGCGGGTATCTACGAGCAGTACTTC.

The CDR3 sequence: CASSIDPLGGLNEQFF. CDR3 DNA sequence: TGTGCCAGTAGTATAGATCCTCTGGGAGGGTTGAATGAGCAGTTCTTC. The V call is TRBV19, the J call TRBJ2-1; 7 nucleotides align to TRBD2. Looked up from germline, CDR1 is LNHDA and CDR2 is SQIVND (reference sequence). The CDR3 consists of 16 residues. The V and J ends lost 0 bases and 7 bases, in that order; junction bases with no gene match: 9.

The chain couples TRBV24-1 to TRBJ2-7, with 9 bases that match TRBD1. V lost 2 bases to trimming and J lost 6 bases; unmatched junction nucleotides: 7. From germline, CDR1 is KGHDR and CDR2 SFDVKD. The CDR3 is made up of 15 amino acids. CDR3 residues: CATSDSGTGHSEQYF. The CDR3, as DNA: TGTGCCACCAGTGATTCCGGGACAGGGCATTCCGAGCAGTACTTC.

This clone occurred a few times. J is TRBJ2-3 and V is TRBV3-1 (or the pseudogene TRBV3-2), with D possibly being TRBD2 (5 bases). The germline CDR1 and CDR2 sequences are LGHDT and YNNKEL (reference sequence). Trimming took 6 bases from V and 6 from J, leaving 13 bases between them. This CDR3 contains 13 residues. The CDR3 nucleotides are TGTGCCAGCAGTAGTCGGGGTAGTGATACGCAGTATTTT. Amino acid sequence: CASSSRGSDTQYF.

The chain couples TRBV2 to TRBJ1-1; TRBD1 matches at 9 bases. The CDR3 sequence is 15 residues long. Trimming removed 7 bases from V and 1 base from J; junction bases left unmatched: 7. The germline gives CDR1 SNHLY, CDR2 FYNNEI. CDR3 bases: TGTGCCAGCACCGGGACAGGGAGAGGGAACACTGAAGCTTTCTTT. Amino acid sequence: CASTGTGRGNTEAFF.

This rearrangement joins TRBV28 to TRBJ1-4; the D gene is possibly TRBD1 (5 bases). Trimming cost V 3 bases and J 3 bases, with 11 bases left between them. There are 15 residues in the CDR3. Germline CDR1 is MDHEN and CDR2 is SYDVKM. This CDR3 reads CASSLRGTPNEKLFF. CDR3 nucleotides: TGTGCCAGCAGTTTGAGAGGGACTCCTAATGAAAAACTGTTTTTT.

The genes are TRBV5-1 and TRBJ2-2; D gene uncertain. Deletions cut 1 base from V and 3 bases from J, with 4 bases between. This CDR3 is 13 amino acids long. From germline, CDR1 is SGHRS and CDR2 YFSETQ. The CDR3 sequence is CASSLSYTGELFF. In DNA form, the CDR3 reads TGCGCCAGCAGCTTGTCGTACACCGGGGAGCTGTTTTTT.

The chain couples TRBV7-9 to TRBJ1-1; D is unclear. Trimming took off 3 bases at V and 8 bases at J, with 16 bases between the two ends. CDR1 is SEHNR, CDR2 FQNEAQ, per germline (reference sequence). The CDR3 spans 14 residues. This CDR3 reads CASSLGGRANEAFF. CDR3 nucleotide sequence: TGTGCCAGCAGCTTGGGAGGGCGCGCTAACGAAGCTTTCTTT.

The chain uses TRBV5-1 and TRBJ2-7, with 11 nucleotides matching TRBD1. Germline CDR1 reads SGHRS; CDR2 reads YFSETQ. The CDR3 contains 16 residues. The trim removed 2 bases at V and 4 bases at J, leaving 8 bases unmatched. As DNA, the CDR3 is TGCGCCAGCAGCTTCCTACCGGGGACAGGGGGTTACGAGCAGTACTTC. Protein: CASSFLPGTGGYEQYF.

V usage is TRBV23-1 and J usage is TRBJ2-7, with D unclear. TRBV23-1 is designated an ORF whose function remains uncertain. V lost 4 bases and J 2 bases, leaving 12 bases between the germline ends. This CDR3 has 14 amino acids. The CDR3 loop reads CASSPRYRPYEQYF. CDR3 bases: TGCGCCAGCAGTCCCAGATACAGACCCTACGAGCAGTACTTC.

The chain couples TRBV3-1 (or the pseudogene TRBV3-2) to TRBJ2-2; 8 bases are a match to TRBD1. This CDR3 has 15 amino acids. Germline V gene sequence: CDR1 LGHDT, CDR2 YNNKEL (reference sequence). Trimming took 1 base from V and 4 from J; bases not matched to a gene: 2. CDR3 coding DNA: TGTGCCAGCAGCCAAGCAGGGGGCCTCACCGGGGAGCTGTTTTTT. Protein product: CASSQAGGLTGELFF.

This rearrangement joins TRBV4-1 to TRBJ1-2, with a weak D call TRBD1 (5 bases). Germline loops: CDR1 MGHRA, CDR2 YSYEKL. This CDR3 has 14 residues. Trimming shortened V by 0 bases and J by 4 bases, and 9 bases separated the two germline ends. CDR3 amino acids: CASSQDGDSYGYTF. Here the CDR3 DNA reads TGCGCCAGCAGCCAAGATGGTGACAGCTATGGCTACACCTTC.